Each of the 25 T cell receptor beta chains below was sequenced from the same sample in a study of shared clonotypes between healthy human individuals. TCRdb's copy holds only in-frame clones and misses some; the assay was immunoSEQ multiplex PCR. The data show 630,000 or so clones, more than 95% seen once. Terminally differentiated effector memory CD45RA+ cells were excluded from the naive CD8 cells, which were CD45RO-negative and positively selected for CCR7. The sequencing sample was made of naive CD8+ T cells sorted from blood. These receptors all come from a man under 40 in good health.

This clone was found once. V gene TRBV29-1 combines with J gene TRBJ2-7, with TRBD1 matching over 9 bases. The V and J ends lost 6 bases and 3 bases, in that order; junction bases with no gene match: 6. CDR3 length equals 13 residues. Germline V gene sequence: CDR1 SQVTM, CDR2 ANQGSEA. CDR3 region: CSVGTGHSYEQYF. CDR3 coding DNA: TGCAGCGTCGGGACAGGGCACAGCTACGAGCAGTACTTC.

The rearrangement links TRBV7-8 to TRBJ2-1; maybe TRBD1 (6 bases). The CDR3 covers 15 residues. The ends were cut back, 4 bases at V and 5 bases at J, with 15 bases in the middle. Germline assignment: CDR1 SGHVS and CDR2 FQNEAQ. This CDR3 reads CASSSSVTGNNEQFF. Written as DNA, the CDR3 is TGTGCCAGCAGCTCCTCCGTGACAGGCAACAATGAGCAGTTCTTC. The full variable domain, rest sourced from reference TRBV7-8 and TRBJ2-1, is GAGVSQSPRYKVAKRGQDVALRCDPISGHVSLFWYQQALGQGPEFLTYFQNEAQLDKSGLPSDRFFAERPEGSVSTLKIQRTQQEDSAVYLCASSSSVTGNNEQFFGPGTRLTVL.

The chain carries TRBV7-3 and TRBJ2-2, with D maybe TRBD2 (6 bases). CDR1 is SGHTA, CDR2 FQGTGA, per germline. V lost 5 bases and J lost 4, with 17 bases in between. The CDR3 loop spans 16 amino acids. The CDR3 sequence is CASSDPPAGLTGELFF. CDR3 coding DNA: TGTGCCAGCAGCGACCCTCCCGCGGGACTCACCGGGGAGCTGTTTTTT.

V and J are TRBV12-2 and TRBJ2-5. TRBV12-2 is marked as a pseudogene. The CDR3 covers 17 residues. CDR3 sequence reads: CASRLPGRLSYRETQYF. The CDR3 coding sequence is TGTGCAAGTCGCTTACCGGGACGCCTCTCTTATCGAGAGACCCAGTACTTC.

This chain joins TRBV27 and TRBJ2-1, with 8 nucleotides matching TRBD2. Germline lookup yields CDR1 MNHEY and CDR2 SMNVEV (reference sequence). The junction had 12 bases not matched to a gene; V was cut back by 6 bases and J by 8 bases. The CDR3 is 15 amino acids. The CDR3 spells CASRSLAGGVHEQFF. CDR3 bases: TGTGCCAGCAGAAGCCTGGCGGGAGGTGTCCATGAGCAGTTCTTC.

This clone was found once. The J gene is TRBJ2-1, the V gene TRBV11-3, with TRBD1 matching over 7 bases. The junction had 7 bases not matched to a gene; V was cut back by 5 bases and J by 6 bases. The CDR3 is 14 residues long. Germline CDR1 and CDR2: SGHNT and YENEEA. DNA for the CDR3: TGTGCCAGCAGCGAAAGGACAGGATTCAATGAGCAGTTCTTC. It codes for CASSERTGFNEQFF.

The chain uses TRBV27 and TRBJ2-1; a possible D gene is TRBD1 (5 bases). Germline CDR1 MNHEY, CDR2 SMNVEV (reference sequence). The CDR3 totals 18 residues. Trimming cost V 5 bases and J 2 bases, with 22 bases left between them. The CDR3 sequence: CASSHLSTLGPTYNEQFF. For the CDR3, the DNA is TGTGCCAGCAGTCATCTCTCGACCCTGGGGCCTACCTACAATGAGCAGTTCTTC.

A remark on this clone: Other DNA sequences within the sample encode an identical CDR3. This chain uses TRBV7-9 with TRBJ2-7; D gene ambiguous. Germline V gives CDR1 SEHNR, CDR2 FQNEAQ (reference sequence). The CDR3 is 10 residues long. Trimming cost V 8 bases and J 5 bases, with 7 bases left between them. CDR3 sequence (DNA): TGTGCCAGCGGCCCCGACGAGCAGTACTTC. Amino acid sequence: CASGPDEQYF.

This chain connects TRBV19 to TRBJ2-7, with TRBD2 matching 8 bases. The CDR3 runs to 14 residues. V was pared by 5 bases and J by 7 bases, with 10 bases of the junction left unmatched. Germline-derived CDR1 and CDR2 are LNHDA and SQIVND (reference sequence). CDR3 DNA: TGTGCCAGTAGTGTTAGCGGGAAGTCTAGGGAGCAGTACTTC. It translates to CASSVSGKSREQYF.

V is TRBV5-6 and J is TRBJ2-7; the D gene is possibly TRBD2 (6 bases). V lost 0 bases and J lost 2, with 18 bases in between. The germline V gene encodes CDR1 SGHDT and CDR2 YYEEEE. The CDR3 contains 17 residues. The CDR3 DNA is TGTGCCAGCAGCTTGGAACGGGCCGGGGGACTGACCTACGAGCAGTACTTC. Its translation: CASSLERAGGLTYEQYF.

V and J are TRBV7-2 and TRBJ2-1, with a possible D match to TRBD2 (6 bases). V lost 1 base to trimming and J lost 14 bases, with 9 bases between them. Germline V lookup: CDR1 SGHTA, CDR2 FQGNSA. This CDR3 has 11 amino acids. In nucleotides, the CDR3 is TGTGCCAGCAGCTTAGGACTAGTGGAGTTCTTC. Translated, it gives CASSLGLVEFF.

This chain links TRBV7-2 with TRBJ2-1, with 7 bases fitting TRBD2. This CDR3 is 13 amino acids long. V shed 5 bases and J 5 bases; nucleotides not matched to a gene: 3. The germline gives CDR1 SGHTA, CDR2 FQGNSA. The CDR3 DNA reads TGTGCCAGCAGCGGGGACTACCACAATGAGCAGTTCTTC. This encodes CASSGDYHNEQFF.

The chain joins TRBV6-6 to TRBJ2-3; D is unclear. Germline values: CDR1 MNHNY, CDR2 SVGAGI (reference sequence). This CDR3 has 12 residues. Between the trimmed V and J ends, which lost 2 bases and 2 bases, there was a span of 2 bases. CDR3 nucleotide sequence: TGTGCCAGCAGTTACGCCACAGATACGCAGTATTTT. Translating it yields CASSYATDTQYF.

In nucleotides, the CDR3 is TGTGCCAGCAGCTTGTCGGCAGAATTCTACGAGCAGTACTTC. Encoded protein: CASSLSAEFYEQYF. The gene calls are TRBV5-6 and TRBJ2-7; unclear D gene. Trimming left V 1 base short and J 3 bases short, with 11 bases between. CDR3 length: 14 residues. Germline CDR1 and CDR2: SGHDT and YYEEEE.

As for this clone: Other DNA sequences of this sample code for an identical CDR3. The V call is TRBV6-5, the J call TRBJ2-3; no definite D call. From germline, CDR1 is MNHEY and CDR2 SVGAGI. The V end lost 6 bases, the J end lost 3 bases, and 13 bases lay between the germline ends. This CDR3 is built from 14 residues. CDR3 in amino acids: CASSPTGSTDTQYF. The CDR3 DNA is TGTGCCAGCAGCCCTACCGGGTCTACAGATACGCAGTATTTT.

The chain is built from TRBV6-5 and TRBJ2-4; unclear D gene. The CDR3 consists of 13 residues. V was trimmed by 5 bases and J by 6 bases, leaving 11 bases between them. CDR1 and CDR2 from the germline V gene are MNHEY and SVGAGI. CDR3 sequence: CASSPPGLNIQYF. In nucleotides, the CDR3 is TGTGCCAGCAGTCCTCCCGGGCTAAACATTCAGTACTTC.

The rearrangement joins TRBV11-3 to TRBJ2-1; 13 bases agree with TRBD2. V was pared by 4 bases and J by 4 bases, with 7 bases of the junction left unmatched. Germline-derived CDR1 and CDR2 are SGHNT and YENEEA. The CDR3 is 17 amino acids. CDR3 bases: TGTGCCAGCAGCTCGGGACTAGCGGGGACGGTTTACAATGAGCAGTTCTTC. Its translation: CASSSGLAGTVYNEQFF.

The sample holds one count of this clone. The chain employs TRBV5-1 and TRBJ2-1, with 11 positions matching TRBD2. V lost 5 bases, J lost 5 bases, and 15 bases stayed unmatched. Germline V gene lookup returns CDR1 SGHRS and CDR2 YFSETQ. CDR3 length: 18 amino acids. DNA for the CDR3: TGCGCCAGCAGTTTTCCGACTAGCGGGGACCTTCGAAACAATGAGCAGTTCTTC. The encoded protein is CASSFPTSGDLRNNEQFF. The full variable domain, completed using reference TRBV5-1 and TRBJ2-1, is KAGVTQTPRYLIKTRGQQVTLSCSPISGHRSVSWYQQTPGQGLQFLFEYFSETQRNKGNFPGRFSGRQFSNSRSEMNVSTLELGDSALYLCASSFPTSGDLRNNEQFFGPGTRLTVL.

Comment on this clone: A junction boundary mismatches the germline segment, possibly from a read error. The chain employs TRBV4-2 and TRBJ2-1; D gene uncertain. In germline, CDR1 is LGHNA, CDR2 YNFKEQ. This CDR3 region has 14 residues. CDR3 bases: TGTGCCAGCAGCCAGCCTGGGCTGGCTTCTCTCTTGCTCTTC. It codes for CASSQPGLASLLLF.

The chain uses TRBV7-9 and TRBJ1-1, with TRBD1 matching 9 bases. V shed 1 base and J 7 bases; nucleotides not matched to a gene: 4. The CDR3 is 14 residues long. From germline, CDR1 is SEHNR and CDR2 FQNEAQ (reference sequence). CDR3 DNA sequence: TGTGCCAGCAGCTTAGACAGGGGGCTTGGTGAAGCTTTCTTT. This codes for CASSLDRGLGEAFF.

The chain joins TRBV5-1 to TRBJ2-6; no definite D call. Deletions cut 9 bases from V and 3 bases from J, with 10 bases between. Germline loops: CDR1 SGHRS, CDR2 YFSETQ. The CDR3 contains 13 residues. CDR3 sequence reads: CATRVDGANVLTF. CDR3 sequence (DNA): TGCGCCACCCGCGTCGATGGGGCCAACGTCCTGACTTTC. The variable domain in full, with the rest retrieved from reference TRBV5-1 and TRBJ2-6, is KAGVTQTPRYLIKTRGQQVTLSCSPISGHRSVSWYQQTPGQGLQFLFEYFSETQRNKGNFPGRFSGRQFSNSRSEMNVSTLELGDSALYLCATRVDGANVLTFGAGSRLTVL.

The chain uses TRBV28 and TRBJ1-5, with 10 positions matching TRBD1. V dropped 2 bases and J dropped 6; count of bases not matched to a gene: 4. Germline V gene data show CDR1 as MDHEN and CDR2 as SYDVKM. The CDR3 extends over 15 amino acids. Written as DNA, the CDR3 is TGTGCCAGCAGTTTACGACAGGGGGCTGGTCAGCCCCAGCATTTT. Its translation: CASSLRQGAGQPQHF.

CDR3 coding DNA: TGTGCCAGCAGTGAATGGGTTGATAGCCCACCCTCCTACAATGAGCAGTTCTTC. It specifies CASSEWVDSPPSYNEQFF. The chain carries TRBV25-1 and TRBJ2-1, with D unresolved. Germline loops: CDR1 MGHDK, CDR2 SYGVNS. The CDR3 spans 18 residues. V lost 1 base and J lost 0, with 16 bases in between. Together with reference TRBV25-1 and TRBJ2-1, the CDR3 gives the full variable domain: EADIYQTPRYLVIGTGKKITLECSQTMGHDKMYWYQQDPGMELHLIHYSYGVNSTEKGDLSSESTVSRIRTEHFPLTLESARPSHTSQYLCASSEWVDSPPSYNEQFFGPGTRLTVL.

This chain uses TRBV29-1 with TRBJ2-3, with TRBD2 identical over 12 bases. Germline V gene data show CDR1 as SQVTM and CDR2 as ANQGSEA. The CDR3 consists of 17 residues. The J segment lost 2 bases and the V segment lost 1 base, leaving 7 bases of the junction unmatched. CDR3 protein: CSVEGLAGDLFTDTQYF. In nucleotides, the CDR3 is TGCAGCGTTGAAGGACTAGCGGGAGACCTTTTCACAGATACGCAGTATTTT.

The genes are TRBV5-6 and TRBJ2-1; 7 bases agree with TRBD2. The germline V gene has CDR1 SGHDT and CDR2 YYEEEE. V lost 2 bases to trimming and J lost 4 bases; unmatched junction nucleotides: 3. The CDR3 extends over 14 amino acids. CDR3 in DNA: TGTGCCAGCAGCTTCCTAGCGGATTACAATGAGCAGTTCTTC. It is translated as CASSFLADYNEQFF.